The 10 T cell receptor beta chains below come from one sample, sequenced in a study of T cell repertoires in cytomegalovirus infection. These receptors are not linked to any known antigen. Via MiXCR, TCRdb re-called the reads, giving one row per CDR3 protein. This sample has about a million distinct CDR3 sequences; about a third occur once, and the top ten carry over 10%. The input for sequencing was cultured CD8+ T cells from PBMCs, taken from culture after CMV antigen stimulation. The receptors were sampled from a human donor in good health (CMV status not recorded). Some clones in this sample may be carry-over from other donors' samples.

This clonotype was counted ten times or more. The chain combines TRBV7-2 with TRBJ2-2, with 9 positions matching TRBD2. Germline CDR1 is SGHTA and CDR2 is FQGNSA. The CDR3 runs to 16 residues. Trimming at V came to 5 bases and at J to 3 bases, leaving 7 bases not matched to a gene. CDR3 sequence reads: CASSLSGGRYTGELFF. The CDR3 DNA reads as TGTGCCAGCAGCCTCAGCGGGGGGCGGTACACCGGGGAGCTGTTTTTT.

In its sample, this clonotype was seen a few times. This chain connects TRBV7-9 to TRBJ1-2; D unclear. V was shortened by 7 bases and J by 1 base, with 19 bases between the two germline ends. The germline V gene encodes CDR1 SEHNR and CDR2 FQNEAQ (reference sequence). The CDR3 is 16 residues long. The CDR3 reads CASIKTQDGINYGYTF. The CDR3 coding sequence is TGTGCCAGCATCAAAACCCAGGACGGAATTAACTATGGCTACACCTTC.

This clonotype was picked up a small number of times. V is TRBV6-5 and J is TRBJ2-3; the D call may be TRBD1 or TRBD2 (5 bases each). Per the germline V gene, CDR1 is MNHEY and CDR2 is SVGAGI. This CDR3 contains 14 residues. Trimming took off 0 bases at V and 4 bases at J, with 8 bases between the two ends. CDR3 nucleotides: TGTGCCAGCAGTTACTCCGGGACGCCAGATACGCAGTATTTT. This sequence encodes CASSYSGTPDTQYF.

In this sample, this clonotype turned up many times. J is TRBJ2-1 and V is TRBV6-2 or TRBV6-3; no definite D call. V dropped 6 bases and J dropped 0 bases, with 6 bases sitting between them. The germline V gene encodes CDR1 MNHEY and CDR2 SVGEGT. The CDR3 is 13 amino acids. CDR3 sequence (DNA): TGTGCCAGCAGCTATAGCTCCTACAATGAGCAGTTCTTC. It yields the protein CASSYSSYNEQFF.

This chain links TRBV20-1 with TRBJ1-2; tentative D call: TRBD1 (5 bases). The germline V and J ends were trimmed by 0 bases and 3 bases, with 17 bases remaining between them. The CDR3 is 16 residues long. Germline assignment: CDR1 DFQATT and CDR2 SNEGSKA (reference sequence). In DNA form, the CDR3 reads TGCAGTGCTAGAGATCGCGGTAGGGGAGATTACTATGGCTACACCTTC. As protein: CSARDRGRGDYYGYTF.

The J gene is TRBJ2-3, the V gene TRBV6-5; D is undetermined. The CDR3 extends over 14 amino acids. From germline, CDR1 is MNHEY and CDR2 SVGAGI. V shed 2 bases and J shed 0 bases, with 6 bases lying between them. CDR3 in amino acids: CASSYGESTDTQYF. Here the CDR3 DNA reads TGTGCCAGCAGTTACGGTGAGAGCACAGATACGCAGTATTTT.

This clonotype was counted between two and nine times. V gene TRBV7-6 combines with J gene TRBJ1-2; the match to TRBD1 covers 7 bases. J was trimmed by 6 bases and V by 5 bases; bases with no gene match: 15. This CDR3 has 16 amino acids. Looked up from germline, CDR1 is SGHVS and CDR2 is FNYEAQ. CDR3 nucleotides: TGTGCCAGCAGCCTCGAGTTAGGAGGGGGCATAGATGGCTACACCTTC. It specifies CASSLELGGGIDGYTF.

This chain links TRBV9 with TRBJ2-3, with D perhaps TRBD1 (5 bases). The CDR3 contains 16 residues. Trimming pared 0 bases from V and 2 bases from J, leaving 13 bases between. The V gene's germline CDR1 is SGDLS and CDR2 YYNGEE. CDR3 nucleotides: TGTGCCAGCAGCGTAGTAGGTAGGGGTAACACAGATACGCAGTATTTT. This sequence encodes CASSVVGRGNTDTQYF.

The table lists this clonotype with a few counts. The chain carries TRBV7-2 and TRBJ2-7; unclear D gene. Germline V gives CDR1 SGHTA, CDR2 FQGNSA. V lost 1 base, J lost 3 bases, and 13 bases lay in between. The CDR3 has 15 amino acids. The CDR3 reads CASSLEPRSLYEQYF. In DNA form, the CDR3 reads TGTGCCAGCAGCTTAGAGCCCAGAAGTCTCTACGAGCAGTACTTC.

The genes are TRBV29-1 and TRBJ2-3; 8 nucleotides agree with TRBD1. Germline-derived CDR1 and CDR2 are SQVTM and ANQGSEA. This CDR3 is 15 amino acids long. Trimming took 3 bases from V and 5 from J; bases not matched to a gene: 10. CDR3 residues: CSVDTGAGGEDTQYF. CDR3 DNA sequence: TGCAGCGTTGACACAGGGGCAGGGGGCGAAGATACGCAGTATTTT.